This TCR beta chain derives from a study of blood T cell repertoires in COVID-19 (dated by TCRdb to about 2020). Study-level background: Samples covering the acute and convalescent phases of COVID-19 were provided by collaborators in the United States, Italy and Spain. The repertoires were made available in a free public database intended to serve as a resource for research on the immune response to SARS-CoV-2. Where HLA class I and class II types were available, the types were taken from metadata supplied by the sample provider, not from assay-based typing. A de-identified subject ID, COVID-19 status, age in years and sex were almost always included in the sample metadata. The dataset comprised deeply sampled blood TCRbeta repertoires from subjects exposed to, actively infected with, or recovered from COVID-19. The prospective study material was composed of cDNA or gDNA derived from T cells, B-cell-depleted T cells, or PBMCs. The samples were drawn from two sources: the first 160 participants of the ongoing ImmuneRACE study, and over 1,000 subjects contributed by 6 global collaborators.

Participants in the prospective study were aged roughly 18 to 95 years, lived in some 24 United States geographic areas, and enrolled through a virtual design. Cohort assignment in the prospective study relied on participant-reported clinical history from a screening survey and a study questionnaire. ImmuneRACE Cohort 3 recovered participants were defined by two consecutive negative NP/OP PCR tests, healthcare professional clearance, or symptom resolution. Each participant in the prospective study had whole blood, serum and a nasopharyngeal or oropharyngeal swab collected by mobile phlebotomists. Prospective study participants could optionally give additional blood draws and questionnaires over an approximately two-month period. Blood samples from the prospective study were shipped frozen or at room temperature prior to DNA extraction. This clone has only one observation. No cognate antigen has been identified for it. No much larger clone is present one base from it, and per-base qualities are unavailable.

TCRbeta CDR3 regions were amplified from genomic DNA using the immunoSEQ Assay, a bias-controlled multiplex PCR. As for the authors' bioinformatics: The number of nucleated cells in each sample was estimated from the amplification of reference gene primers within the assay. To quantify the absolute abundance of each unique TCRbeta CDR3 rearrangement, sequence reads were collapsed and filtered. For each sample, productive Simpson clonality was calculated by taking the square root of Simpson's diversity index across productive rearrangements. This immuneACCESS table, as held by TCRdb, lists in-frame sequences with V and J called but not all clones. Of the missing ones, under half trace to an unresolved V gene in checked studies; the others have no known cause. D and trimming were read from the DNA, whereas the V and J calls and clone size are those reported in that table. The sample includes around 300,000 clones, with 87% observed a single time. Jointly, the top ten make up around 5.8% of the sample.

Counted from cysteine to phenylalanine, this CDR3 has 20 amino acids. Only the CDR3 DNA is retained, 60 bases long and in frame from the first base. The germline V gene yields SGHTA for CDR1 and FQGTGA for CDR2. V is clipped by 2 bases and J by 5 bases, and the sequence between their germline boundaries is 27 bases long. What the work shows at the level of the full study, not this receptor alone: How much clinical and demographic metadata was included differed by source and by participant, and the metadata was provided uncurated.

Material for sequencing was PBMCs or T cells enriched from blood (not recorded which). This chain joins TRBV7-3 to TRBJ2-2, with TRBD2 as a weak D call on 9 bases. The clonotype was recovered from a woman aged 40-49 years who had recovered from COVID-19. The sequenced DNA is TGTGCCAGCAGCTTACGGAGCAGGGGGCTTATTAGCGGGAGTACCGGGGAGCTGTTTTTT. Translated, this gives CASSLRSRGLISGSTGELFF. With all but the CDR3 taken from the reference TRBV7-3 and TRBJ2-2 genes, the full variable domain is: GAGVSQTPSNKVTEKGKYVELRCDPISGHTALYWYRQSLGQGPEFLIYFQGTGAADDSGLPNDRFFAVRPEGSVSTLKIQRTERGDSAVYLCASSLRSRGLISGSTGELFFGEGSRLTVL.